The clone carrying this T cell receptor (beta chain) was counted a single time. Data came from immunoSEQ multiplex PCR; TCRdb stores just in-frame clones and leaves some out. The sample includes more than 200,000 clones, approximately 79% seen only once; the top ten take 4% to 4.5%. This sample is drawn from a study of blood T cell repertoires in COVID-19. The source is a woman between 40 and 55 years old with active or convalescent COVID-19. Sequenced material: peripheral blood.

CDR3: CASRFAGAVGEAFF. CDR3 DNA sequence: TGTGCCAGCAGGTTCGCAGGGGCTGTTGGTGAAGCTTTCTTT. V gene TRBV5-6 combines with J gene TRBJ1-1; possible D gene TRBD1, 6 bases. Germline V gives CDR1 SGHDT, CDR2 YYEEEE. Trimming pared 5 bases from V and 7 bases from J, leaving 18 bases between. This CDR3 is 14 amino acids long.